This TCR beta chain was found in a study of cytomegalovirus exposure and HLA in healthy donors (dated by TCRdb to 2015 to 2018). Regarding the research as a whole: An earlier analysis of more than 550 of the donors reported 250 to 350 Gb of sequence data and around 100 million unique TCR beta sequences obtained from around 180 million T cells. Class I and class II HLA loci were covered by the typing at four-digit resolution. An earlier analysis of around 540 of the donors applied high-throughput TCR beta sequencing to assess whether each TCR beta V gene segment acted as functional or pseudogenic. Every repertoire in the discovery cohort had been generated on one and the same sequencing platform. On average, approximately 250,000 unique TCR beta nucleotide sequences were sequenced per donor among 300 to 500 genotyped donors of the cohort, with roughly 18% of those sequences being non-productive. The study combined high-throughput TCR immunosequencing, statistical association of individual TCRs with disease status, and machine learning to predict cytomegalovirus infection status. The genetic ancestry cluster associated with self-reported Caucasian donors included over 65% of the 350 to 500 genotyped donors. Typing coverage varied by locus: about 629-630 donors for A, B, C, DRB1 and DQB1; approximately 500 for DQA1; around 610 for DPA1; about 450 for DPB1. Rather than using new phenotypic data, the later analysis identified candidate immune exposures from TCR beta sequences and from how often those sequences occurred across donors. A later genetic analysis used genome-wide SNP genotypes for about 65% of the roughly 700 donors, treating that subset as a discovery cohort. The study was designed to test whether signatures of past pathogen exposure could be identified by cataloging public T cell receptors. Because of strong linkage in the cohort, roughly five DR-DQ haplotypes were treated as single units for association and clustering. A later analysis re-analyzed previously published TCR beta repertoires from 666 donors and added high-resolution HLA genotyping to study TCR occurrence patterns. The study used immunosequencing to profile the T cell repertoires of approximately 690 subjects and linked those repertoires to cytomegalovirus serostatus. Along with the roughly 670-subject first cohort, a separate validation cohort of 120 different subjects was used. Donor age, sex, ethnicity and CMV serostatus were collected together with the repertoire data. Roughly 320 gigabases of sequencing data and around 80 million unique TCR sequences made up an early release that covered several hundred HLA-typed donors. Findings and caveats that apply to the study as a whole: A cluster of highly shared sequence variants was judged likely to be a technical artifact of the sequencing pipeline. Roughly uniform sequencing depth across donors was assumed in presence/absence analyses, although this assumption may not hold. Over 15 rarely observed V segments, including chromosome 9 orphons, were excluded from the earlier analysis of just under 600 of the donors because counts were too low. In both the original and validation cohorts, the classifier was reported to diagnose cytomegalovirus status with high specificity and sensitivity. In a later genetic analysis, a missense DCLRE1C variant was associated with V-gene and J-gene trimming of TCR beta chains, and the association was replicated in an independent cohort. The authors suggested that the approach could potentially be generalized to other disease states and immunological phenotypes. HLA typing was unavailable for some donors at each locus, so association tests used only the typed subset. In a later analysis, HLA-associated TCR beta chains showed more clonal expansion and lower generation probabilities than non-associated chains that were equally common. Immune exposure information for the cohort was limited to CMV serostatus. A total of roughly 160 TCR beta chains were listed by the study as associated with cytomegalovirus. According to a later analysis, most CMV-associated TCR beta chains appeared to be HLA-restricted, and the HLA associations seemed to be driven largely by CMV exposure. Specific HLA alleles were associated with roughly 16,000 TCR beta sequences at a false discovery rate of 0.05 in a later analysis. Most TCR sequences were seen in very few donors, while some public TCRs were found in many individuals. Compared with the roughly 600-donor mean, donors in an Asian-associated ancestry cluster had fewer N-insertions in productive TCRs, according to a later genetic analysis. In a later analysis, the rate of TCR association differed among HLA loci, with DRB1 alleles having the most associated TCRs and HLA-C alleles having the fewest. In vitro tests confirmed that a few of the cytomegalovirus-associated TCR beta chains recognize cytomegalovirus antigens. Assigning TCR associations to individual alleles was difficult when HLA alleles, especially DR and DQ, strongly co-occurred. A further reported finding was that TCR beta sequences accurately predicted the HLA-A and HLA-B alleles for most subjects in the first cohort. In this cohort, only TCR beta chains were sequenced, and detectable features were limited by the absence of alpha or paired-chain data. Several of the top co-occurrence clusters appeared to be linked to parvovirus B19, influenza, CMV and Epstein-Barr virus, according to a later analysis. Linkage disequilibrium might explain the correlated functional status among segregating V segments, but an unknown experimental factor could not be ruled out. In an earlier analysis of under 600 of the donors, most TCR beta V segments were observed in productive rearrangements about 90% or about 30% of the time, broadly matching IMGT annotations.

The library was made by the immunoSEQ multiplex PCR assay. A mixture of 60 forward primers for TCR Vbeta segments and 13 reverse primers for TCR Jbeta segments was used in the multiplex PCR. A multiplex PCR assay on genomic DNA amplified the CDR3 region of rearranged TCR beta genes. On the Illumina HiSeq System, the amplified TCR beta libraries were sequenced as 87-base-pair reads. The authors processed their data as follows. Across the 700 or so repertoires, a later analysis counted some 81 million unique TCR beta chains, roughly 11 million of which were shared by at least two donors. Raw reads were error-corrected and collapsed into unique sequences by a nearest-neighbor algorithm in which closely related sequences were merged to remove PCR and sequencing errors. To assign V, D and J gene segments, CDR3 sequences were aligned to IMGT reference sequences. For a sequence to be retained, a match of at least six nucleotides was required to both a V gene segment and a J gene segment. Rearrangements were classified as productive when the CDR3 lacked stop codons and remained in frame with V and J, and all other rearrangements were classified as non-productive. CDR3 was defined by IMGT convention, running from the second conserved V-encoded cysteine to the conserved J-encoded phenylalanine. Sequences without an unambiguous match to a single V gene segment were excluded from the earlier analysis of over 500 of the donors. In an earlier analysis of roughly 500 of the donors, V segments were called functional above 56.7% productive rearrangements and were called segregating when the between-donor standard deviation exceeded 5%. A statistical classification framework was built for diagnosing cytomegalovirus status from the catalog of TCR beta chain sequences. In a later analysis, TCR nucleotide sequences were compared against IMGT/GENE-DB human TR gene sequences so that V and J genes could be assigned. Using the TCRdist pipeline, a later analysis assigned CDR3 sequences along with most-parsimonious VDJ recombination scenarios. In a later analysis, every TCR beta chain was defined by the combination of its CDR3 amino acid sequence and its V-gene family, and reads without a unique V-gene family were dropped. To address suspected cross-contamination and a sequencing artifact, a later analysis removed roughly 640 highly shared, low-generation-probability nucleotide sequences. In a later analysis, a clonal expansion index was calculated for each public chain from normalized within-repertoire ranks of inferred template counts. A later analysis computed generation probabilities with a VDJ recombination model fitted to out-of-frame rearrangements, and checked the results against IGoR. A later analysis scored TCR-TCR, TCR-HLA and TCR-CMV co-occurrence with hypergeometric tests, applying a repertoire-size bias correction to TCR pairs. To estimate false discovery rates, a later analysis permuted the HLA or CMV assignments 20 times. In a later analysis, co-occurring TCRs were grouped using DBSCAN, and TCRdist sequence similarity was added for clustering within HLA-allele-positive subsets. Repertoires with fewer than 30,000 or more than 120,000 public chains were left out of co-occurrence clustering, as were five repertoires with anomalous nucleotide sharing. Entries here come from immuneACCESS through TCRdb and include only in-frame sequences with V and J called. Some clones fail to appear in such tables; in the studies checked, an unresolved V gene covers under half of the shortfall, and the cause of the remainder is unknown. The V and J calls and clone size are taken from that table; D and trimming were inferred from the DNA. This sample has some 180,000 clones in its table, and around 75% of those were observed once. The ten largest account for under 3% of the sample.

Details on this clone: Its antigen specificity is not known. An end of the junction does not agree with germline; a read error may underlie this.

The cohort consisted of 650 to 850 healthy bone marrow donors. At the time of sampling, all cohort members were nominally healthy, though unrecorded immune exposures were likely present. The donor tested CMV seronegative, placing the donor among the 300 to 400 seronegative members of the cohort. Every donor gave a peripheral blood sample, and the peripheral blood mononuclear cells from that sample were used for TCR beta sequencing. The Qiagen DNeasy Blood Extraction Kit was used to extract genomic DNA from the blood cell samples. This clonotype was obtained from a male donor in good health and CMV-seronegative. The specimen was PBMCs.

The sequenced DNA is TGTGCCAGCAGTCGACAGGGGCAGTCTAACTATAGCTACACCTTC. It encodes CASSRQGQSNYSYTF. The chain employs TRBV6-5 and TRBJ1-2; 8 central bases correspond to TRBD1. The germline V gene gives CDR1 as MNHEY and CDR2 as SVGAGI. The CDR3, cysteine through phenylalanine, is 15 amino acids long. The DNA shown is the 45-base CDR3, in frame from base 1.